This TCR beta chain was found in a study of blood T cell repertoires in COVID-19. Study information: From the United States, Italy and Spain came samples of acute and convalescent COVID-19.

In the original processing: It was from reference gene primer amplification that nucleated cell counts were estimated. Only in-frame clones appear in the TCRdb table, and some are missing; sequencing was by immunoSEQ multiplex PCR. V, J and clone size reflect that table, while D and trimming were determined from the DNA. The repertoire holds roughly 200,000 clones, under 90% seen once, with about 7% in the top ten. Per the germline V gene, CDR1 is MDHEN and CDR2 is SYDVKM. Trimming took 9 bases from V and 3 from J, leaving 18 bases between them. CDR3 length equals 15 residues. The sequence came from a man in his forties with acute or convalescent COVID-19. The source material was peripheral blood. The rearrangement links TRBV28 to TRBJ1-5, with D possibly matching TRBD1 (5 bases). CDR3 nucleotide sequence: TGTGCCAGTTCAGATGGGTCAGGGTACAATCAGCCCCAGCATTTT. Translated: CASSDGSGYNQPQHF.